Here is one T cell receptor (beta chain) with its context. Authors' analysis steps: Quantification of nucleated cells was approximated via reference gene primer amplification. Sequencing used immunoSEQ multiplex PCR; TCRdb keeps in-frame clones, though not all of them. The DNA was the basis for D and trimming; V, J and clone size are from that table. The sample holds about 140,000 clones, about 80% seen once. The sample is drawn from a study of blood T cell repertoires in COVID-19. As for the study in general: Samples taken during acute and convalescent COVID-19 were collected in the United States, Italy and Spain. Sample material is recorded as cDNA or gDNA derived from T cells, B-cell-depleted T cells, or PBMCs.

CDR3 length: 17 residues. Per the germline V gene, CDR1 is LNHDA and CDR2 is SQIVND (reference sequence). V was cut by 2 bases and J by 2 bases, with 16 bases left in between. Sequenced material: peripheral blood. This TCR was recovered from a human donor in a cohort sampled during active COVID-19. V gene TRBV19 combines with J gene TRBJ1-5, with D possibly matching TRBD1 (5 bases). The CDR3 nucleotides are TGTGCCAGTAGTATATTGGGACTGGGGTCCGGCAATCAGCCCCAGCATTTT. Protein sequence: CASSILGLGSGNQPQHF.